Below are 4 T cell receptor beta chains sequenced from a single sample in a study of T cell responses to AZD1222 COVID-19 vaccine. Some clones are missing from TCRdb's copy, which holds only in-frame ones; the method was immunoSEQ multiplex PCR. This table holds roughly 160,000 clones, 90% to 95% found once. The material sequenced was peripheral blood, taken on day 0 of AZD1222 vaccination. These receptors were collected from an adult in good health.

CDR3 bases: TGTGCCAGCAGCCGAACCCTGACGTTGCGGGGGGCGAACACCGGGGAGCTGTTTTTT. Amino acid sequence: CASSRTLTLRGANTGELFF. The chain recombines TRBV4-2 with TRBJ2-2; the match to TRBD2 covers 8 bases. CDR3 length equals 19 residues. The trim removed 4 bases at V and 0 bases at J, leaving 13 bases unmatched. Germline V gives CDR1 LGHNA, CDR2 YNFKEQ.

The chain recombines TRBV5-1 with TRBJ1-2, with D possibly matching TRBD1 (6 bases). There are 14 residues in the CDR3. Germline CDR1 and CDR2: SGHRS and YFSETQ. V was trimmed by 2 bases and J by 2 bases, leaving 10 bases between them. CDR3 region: CASSLQGGNYGYTF. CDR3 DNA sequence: TGCGCCAGCAGCTTACAGGGCGGGAACTATGGCTACACCTTC.

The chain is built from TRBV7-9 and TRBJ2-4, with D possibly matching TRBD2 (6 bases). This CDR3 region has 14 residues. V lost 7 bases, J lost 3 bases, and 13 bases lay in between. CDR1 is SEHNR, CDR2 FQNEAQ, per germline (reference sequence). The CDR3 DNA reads TGTGCCAGCACCTGGGCGGGGATCAAAAACATTCAGTACTTC. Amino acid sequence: CASTWAGIKNIQYF.

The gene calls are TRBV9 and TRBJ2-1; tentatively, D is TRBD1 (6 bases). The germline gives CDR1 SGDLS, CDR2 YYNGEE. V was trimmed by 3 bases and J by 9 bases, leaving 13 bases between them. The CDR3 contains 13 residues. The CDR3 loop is CASSEGHTSEQFF. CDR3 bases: TGTGCCAGCAGCGAGGGACATACGAGTGAGCAGTTCTTC.